Reported below is one T cell receptor beta chain. Generated by immunoSEQ multiplex PCR, the TCRdb table keeps only in-frame clones and is missing some. The profile shows approximately 500,000 clones, about 91% of them singletons. Germline V lookup: CDR1 SEHNR, CDR2 FQNEAQ (reference sequence). The trim removed 2 bases at V and 6 bases at J, leaving 4 bases unmatched. The CDR3 runs 14 residues. The record originates from a study of blood T cell repertoires in COVID-19. On the study more broadly: Samples taken during acute and convalescent COVID-19 were collected in the United States, Italy and Spain.

Followed longitudinally, the Seattle patients had been enrolled during active infection. Sequencing input: peripheral blood. The J gene is TRBJ2-1, the V gene TRBV7-9, with 7 bases fitting TRBD1. The sequence came from a man aged 18 to 35 with COVID-19, enrolled during active disease. The CDR3 DNA follows: TGTGCCAGCAGCTTAACCCCAGGGGGCAATGAGCAGTTCTTC. Translating gives CASSLTPGGNEQFF.